This T cell receptor beta chain was obtained from a study of shared clonotypes between healthy human individuals. Study conclusions and caveats: For sorted subsets, rarefaction showed incomplete sequencing despite large depth. Naive CD4 clonotypes were shared across a handful of donors at 4% to 5%.

Every one of the donors was a Caucasian adult that lived in Nashville, Tennessee. In regard to this clone: Its antigen remains unknown. This sample also contains other DNA sequences that code for the same CDR3.

The authors' processing: Junction-only immunoSEQ data arrived without quality scores, meaning filtering differed. The data were produced by immunoSEQ multiplex PCR, yet TCRdb's version contains in-frame clones alone and is incomplete. For V, J and clone size, that table is used; D and trimming come from the DNA. Of 2 million to 2.5 million clones in the sample, 95% were seen once. The source is a man aged 18 to 35 in good health. The specimen was naive CD4+ T cells sorted from blood. Subset: CD45RA+ positively selected.

CDR3 coding DNA: TGTGCCAGCAGTTACGGGTGGGGTAATCAGCCCCAGCATTTT. Protein product: CASSYGWGNQPQHF. This chain links TRBV6-5 with TRBJ1-5; D is undetermined. The CDR3 totals 14 residues. V lost 2 bases and J 4 bases, leaving 9 bases between the germline ends. CDR1 and CDR2 from the germline V gene are MNHEY and SVGAGI.